Sequencing of this T cell receptor beta chain was carried out in a study of T cells after posttransplantation cyclophosphamide (dated by TCRdb to the mid-2010s). As for the study more broadly: Using TRB sequencing, the study followed how the T cell repertoire rebuilt after myeloablative bone marrow transplantation with posttransplantation cyclophosphamide given as GVHD prophylaxis. Samples from some 33 PTCy-treated patients and roughly 17 related bone marrow donors of those patients were subjected to antigen receptor sequencing. Blood from every one of the 30 to 35 PTCy patients who had 1-year posttransplant specimens underwent TRB sequencing. Up to about 3 additional blood samples from 2 to 5.2 years after transplant were also TRB-sequenced in 3 patients, as was pretransplant blood from several patients. Because TRA and TRB clonality correlated tightly in ten or so samples, later TCR analyses were limited to TRB. Public TRB sequences were compared against a database of over 3,600 sequences linked to responses to pathogens, tumor antigens, self-antigens and alloantigens. The study at large found these results: The TRB repertoires of T cells infiltrating skin or the GI tract showed only limited overlap with the TRB repertoires found in blood. Donor-recipient similarity was low at 1-2 months but increased during the first year, and donor CD8+ memory clones often dominated later blood repertoires. Across about 49 patients, TRB clonality was highly associated with recipient CMV seropositivity and CMV reactivation, and PTCy diversity was similar to diversity in CNI/methotrexate controls.

A few counts support this clone. Its antigen specificity is not known. No qualities accompany the bases; no much larger clone lies one base away. Genomic DNA was the input for TRB sequencing, which was run either with the immunoSEQ assay at survey resolution or with the hsTCRB kit. As for how the authors treated the data: The immunoSEQ software was used for initial read processing, and the LymphoSeq R package was used for repertoire analyses. Clonality was computed as 1 minus normalized Shannon entropy, and a Gini coefficient was also calculated for each TRB dataset. Phenotypes of unsorted samples were inferred by mapping TRB sequences from sorted subsets of the recipient or donor onto unsorted samples of the same recipient. TCRdb limited this immuneACCESS table to in-frame rearrangements with V and J called. A share of clones is missing; checked studies link under half to unresolved V genes, and the rest is unexplained. That table furnishes V, J and clone size, whereas the DNA furnished D and trimming. The sample table records about 12,000 clones; about 1.9% of these occur just once. About 16% of the sample comes from the top ten.

The CDR3 numbers 15 residues from cysteine through phenylalanine. Only the CDR3 region is kept as DNA, spanning 45 bases read in frame from base 1. CDR1 and CDR2, looked up from the germline V gene, are SGDLS and YYNGEE. V trim: 4 bases; J trim: 4 bases; unmatched bases: 8. Explained via the paper, the treatment or condition label denotes: high-dose cyclophosphamide on days +3 and +4 as single-agent GVHD prophylaxis. Busulfan and fludarabine conditioning, a related or unrelated marrow graft, and cyclophosphamide on days +3 and +4 were given to PTCy patients. The PTCy-treated patients were drawn from a prospective, multi-institutional clinical trial. Peripheral blood and bone marrow mononuclear cells were isolated by Ficoll-Hypaque density centrifugation and cryopreserved.

The TCR originated in a young adult male patient who received an allogeneic stem cell transplant from a related donor, was CMV-positive, and had no GVHD. After a transplant, certain T cells may trace back to the graft donor. Recombination connected TRBV9 to TRBJ2-1, and TRBD2 aligns with 7 junction nucleotides. Source: PBMCs, taken after allogeneic stem cell transplant with posttransplant cyclophosphamide. Here is the DNA: TGTGCCAGCAGCCCCCGGAGCGGGATATACAATGAGCAGTTCTTC. It codes for CASSPRSGIYNEQFF.